These 12 T cell receptor beta chains were sequenced from one sample in a study of blood T cell repertoires in COVID-19. Assay used: immunoSEQ multiplex PCR; TCRdb lists only in-frame clones, some missing. The data contain 100,000 to 150,000 clones, approximately 90% of them singletons. Sample: peripheral blood. The receptors were sampled from a human donor in a cohort sampled during active COVID-19.

The V and J genes are TRBV4-1 and TRBJ2-7; D is perhaps TRBD1 (7 bases). V gave up 1 base and J gave up 0 bases, with 10 bases separating them. Germline V CDR1 and CDR2: MGHRA, YSYEKL. The CDR3 extends over 15 amino acids. CDR3 in amino acids: CASSQGRDSSYEQYF. In nucleotides, the CDR3 is TGCGCCAGCAGCCAAGGGCGGGACAGCTCCTACGAGCAGTACTTC.

This clone was detected only once. The chain is built from TRBV18 and TRBJ2-7, with D hard to call. V lost 3 bases, J lost 3 bases, and 9 bases lay in between. The CDR3 sequence is 13 residues long. The germline V gene encodes CDR1 KGHSH and CDR2 LQKENI. In DNA form, the CDR3 reads TGTGCCAGCTCACCGTATCCGGTCTACGAGCAGTACTTC. Translation gives CASSPYPVYEQYF. The entire variable domain, with the rest obtained from reference TRBV18 and TRBJ2-7, is as follows: NAGVMQNPRHLVRRRGQEARLRCSPMKGHSHVYWYRQLPEEGLKFMVYLQKENIIDESGMPKERFSAEFPKEGPSILRIQQVVRGDSAAYFCASSPYPVYEQYFGPGTRLTVT.

The chain uses TRBV3-1 (or the pseudogene TRBV3-2) and TRBJ1-5; no clear D gene. The germline gives CDR1 LGHDT, CDR2 YNNKEL (reference sequence). CDR3 size: 13 residues. Trimming removed 4 bases at V and 4 bases at J, with 8 bases between. Here the CDR3 reads CASSPGRNQPQHF. CDR3 bases: TGTGCCAGCAGCCCCGGTCGGAATCAGCCCCAGCATTTT.

CDR3 in amino acids: CATSRDVTHTQYF. CDR3 bases: TGTGCCACCAGCAGAGATGTCACTCATACGCAGTATTTT. The V gene is TRBV15, the J gene TRBJ2-3, with no clear D. V was clipped by 0 bases and J by 7 bases, with 8 bases between them. The CDR3 runs to 13 residues. Looked up from germline, CDR1 is LNHNV and CDR2 is YYDKDF (reference sequence).

The sample holds a few counts of this clone. This chain links TRBV10-1 with TRBJ2-1, with a weak D call TRBD1 (6 bases). Between the trimmed V and J ends, which lost 0 bases and 6 bases, there was a span of 15 bases. Germline CDR1 reads WNHNN; CDR2 reads SYGVQD (reference sequence). The length of the CDR3 is 16 residues. Here the CDR3 DNA reads TGCGCCAGCAGTGAGTCCGAGACAGGACGGTTCAATGAGCAGTTCTTC. It specifies CASSESETGRFNEQFF.

The chain joins TRBV6-5 to TRBJ2-7, with a possible D match to TRBD1 (6 bases). The CDR3 is made up of 13 amino acids. Per the germline V gene, CDR1 is MNHEY and CDR2 is SVGAGI. V was clipped by 8 bases and J by 3 bases, with 14 bases between them. CDR3 coding DNA: TGTGCCAGCGGATCGAGACAGGACTACGAGCAGTACTTC. It yields the protein CASGSRQDYEQYF.

The V and J genes are TRBV28 and TRBJ2-5; D not resolved. The germline V gene encodes CDR1 MDHEN and CDR2 SYDVKM. Trimming took 6 bases from V and 2 from J, leaving 10 bases between them. This CDR3 contains 13 residues. CDR3 amino acids: CASRGRNQETQYF. In DNA, the CDR3 is TGTGCCAGCAGGGGCAGAAATCAAGAGACCCAGTACTTC.

This chain uses TRBV27 with TRBJ2-3; TRBD2 aligns across 10 bases. The CDR3 has 17 residues. The V segment lost 3 bases and the J segment 5 bases; nucleotides outside the gene matches: 11. Germline loops: CDR1 MNHEY, CDR2 SMNVEV (reference sequence). CDR3 DNA: TGTGCCAGCAGTTTCGTTGGAAGCGGGGGGGCTGTAGATACGCAGTATTTT. Its translation: CASSFVGSGGAVDTQYF.

The chain uses TRBV18 and TRBJ2-1; maybe TRBD1 (6 bases). Trimming removed 8 bases at V and 0 bases at J, with 11 bases between. The CDR3 has 14 residues. Germline assignment: CDR1 KGHSH and CDR2 LQKENI. The CDR3 protein is CASQGTSSYNEQFF. DNA for the CDR3: TGTGCCAGCCAGGGGACAAGCTCCTACAATGAGCAGTTCTTC.

The CDR3 protein is CASIYPKQGPSTDTQYF. The DNA of the CDR3 is TGTGCCAGCATCTACCCTAAACAGGGGCCGAGCACAGATACGCAGTATTTT. The chain recombines TRBV5-6 with TRBJ2-3, with 7 bases lining up with TRBD1. With 6 bases clipped from V and 0 bases from J, the junction kept 13 bases outside the gene matches. The CDR3 has 17 residues. CDR1 is SGHDT, CDR2 YYEEEE, per germline.

The V gene is TRBV6-6, the J gene TRBJ1-5; 12 positions match TRBD1. CDR1 and CDR2 from the germline V gene are MNHNY and SVGAGI (reference sequence). CDR3 length equals 16 residues. J lost 4 bases, V lost 6 bases, and 7 bases had no gene match. The CDR3 spells CASRSRGQGANQPQHF. The DNA for the CDR3 is TGTGCCAGCAGGTCCCGGGGACAGGGGGCGAATCAGCCCCAGCATTTT.

The chain couples TRBV7-9 to TRBJ1-3; maybe TRBD1 (5 bases). CDR3 length: 14 amino acids. V was cut by 3 bases and J by 4 bases, with 10 bases left in between. CDR1 and CDR2 from the germline V gene are SEHNR and FQNEAQ (reference sequence). The CDR3 nucleotides are TGTGCCAGCAGCTTCTTGCAGGGAGGAAACACCATATATTTT. It yields the protein CASSFLQGGNTIYF.